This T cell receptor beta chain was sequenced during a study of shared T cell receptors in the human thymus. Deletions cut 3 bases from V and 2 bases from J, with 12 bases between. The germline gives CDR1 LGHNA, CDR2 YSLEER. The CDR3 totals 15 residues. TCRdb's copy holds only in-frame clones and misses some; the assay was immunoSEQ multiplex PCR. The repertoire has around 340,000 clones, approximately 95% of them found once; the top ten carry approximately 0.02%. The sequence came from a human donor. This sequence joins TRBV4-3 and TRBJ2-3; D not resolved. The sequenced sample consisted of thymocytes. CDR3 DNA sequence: TGCGCCAGCAGCCACCAAATATGCCTCACAGATACGCAGTATTTT. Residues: CASSHQICLTDTQYF.